Below, 25 T cell receptor beta chains from the same sample are listed, as sequenced in a study of CD8 T cells in cerebrospinal fluid in Alzheimer's disease. No DNA is given; TCRdb re-called the 10x single-cell sequencing reads and lists each CDR3 protein once. This table lists more than 950 distinct CDR3 sequences. The sample consisted of cerebrospinal fluid. These receptor sequences come from a human donor with Alzheimer's disease.

This clonotype shows up as large by frequency. The chain is built from TRBV27 and TRBJ1-2; the D call of TRBD1 rests on TCRdb alone, since no DNA is present to check it. The CDR3 runs 14 residues. CDR1 is MNHEY and CDR2 is SMNVEV in the germline V gene (reference sequence). The CDR3 reads CASSLQGANYGYTF.

This clonotype is identified as medium-sized (0.01 to 0.1%) from frequency. V usage is TRBV6-6 and J usage is TRBJ1-3; there is no DNA to check the TCRdb D call of TRBD1. CDR3 length: 15 residues. In germline, CDR1 is MNHNY, CDR2 SVGAGI (reference sequence). CDR3 region: CASSYSGTGGNTIYF.

This clonotype registers medium-sized (0.01 to 0.1%) by frequency. This chain links TRBV6-5 with TRBJ2-2; TCRdb's D call, TRBD1, is unchecked because there is no DNA. Germline V gives CDR1 MNHEY, CDR2 SVGAGI. The CDR3 length is 15 residues. CDR3 sequence reads: CASSYIPGGTGELFF.

This clonotype registers medium-sized by frequency. This sequence joins TRBV18 and TRBJ1-1; the D call from TCRdb, TRBD1, cannot be confirmed without DNA. This CDR3 spans 15 amino acids. Germline V gene lookup returns CDR1 KGHSH and CDR2 LQKENI. The CDR3 protein is CASSPWGEMNTEAFF.

By frequency, this clonotype is medium-sized. The V and J genes are TRBV7-9 and TRBJ1-4; as DNA is missing, the TRBD1 call by TCRdb cannot be tested. CDR1 is SEHNR and CDR2 is FQNEAQ in the germline V gene (reference sequence). The CDR3 covers 15 residues. The CDR3 here is CASSVSGVTNEKLFF.

This clonotype is classed as medium-sized by frequency. This sequence joins TRBV10-3 and TRBJ2-5; no DNA is available, so the TRBD1 call from TCRdb remains unchecked. The CDR3 contains 12 residues. Germline loops: CDR1 ENHRY, CDR2 SYGVKD. The CDR3 sequence: CATSRETETQYF.

This clonotype is identified as medium-sized from frequency. CDR3 protein: CAITGTSSPFSYTF. The chain carries TRBV10-3 and TRBJ1-2. Germline CDR1 reads ENHRY; CDR2 reads SYGVKD. This CDR3 has 14 residues.

Judged by frequency, this clonotype is large. This sequence joins TRBV9 and TRBJ2-5; TCRdb's assignment of TRBD2 cannot be checked, as there is no DNA. Germline CDR1 is SGDLS and CDR2 is YYNGEE. The length of the CDR3 is 15 residues. CDR3 sequence reads: CASSVGGGGVETQYF.

Its frequency marks this clonotype as medium-sized. The gene calls are TRBV7-2 and TRBJ2-1; TCRdb's D call, TRBD2, is unchecked because there is no DNA. The CDR3 runs to 15 residues. Per germline, CDR1 SGHTA and CDR2 FQGNSA. CDR3 residues: CASSLAGTSGTEQFF. Combining the CDR3 with reference TRBV7-2 and TRBJ2-1 gives the whole variable domain GAGVSQSPSNKVTEKGKDVELRCDPISGHTALYWYRQSLGQGLEFLIYFQGNSAPDKSGLPSDRFSAERTGGSVSTLTIQRTQQEDSAVYLCASSLAGTSGTEQFFGPGTRLTVL.

According to its frequency, this clonotype is medium-sized. The CDR3 loop reads CASSVAGSRQETQYF. This chain links TRBV9 with TRBJ2-5; TCRdb selects TRBD2, and the lack of DNA leaves this call unchecked. The germline V gene has CDR1 SGDLS and CDR2 YYNGEE. This CDR3 spans 15 amino acids.

Measured by frequency, this clonotype is medium-sized. V and J are TRBV2 and TRBJ2-7; the D call of TRBD2 rests on TCRdb alone, since no DNA is present to check it. This CDR3 is 12 amino acids long. Germline lookup yields CDR1 SNHLY and CDR2 FYNNEI. The CDR3 reads CASSTGSSRQYF.

This clonotype registers medium-sized (0.01 to 0.1%) by frequency. The chain combines TRBV5-5 with TRBJ1-4; TCRdb returns TRBD1, unconfirmable since there is no DNA. The CDR3 has 15 amino acids. CDR1 and CDR2 from the germline V gene are SGHKS and YYEKEE (reference sequence). CDR3 amino acids: CASSQQGRTNEKLFF.

The chain uses TRBV5-6 and TRBJ1-2; TCRdb calls TRBD1, which cannot be checked without DNA. Germline values: CDR1 SGHDT, CDR2 YYEEEE. CDR3 length: 15 residues. The CDR3 loop reads CASSLFRDRFYGYTF.

This clonotype registers medium-sized by frequency. The chain is built from TRBV7-8 and TRBJ2-1; checking the TCRdb D call of TRBD1 is not possible without DNA. Germline V gene data show CDR1 as SGHVS and CDR2 as FQNEAQ. The CDR3 is made up of 13 amino acids. CDR3 region: CASSLNRVNEQFF.

This clonotype registers medium-sized by frequency. The J gene is TRBJ1-1, the V gene TRBV20-1. The germline gives CDR1 DFQATT, CDR2 SNEGSKA (reference sequence). There are 14 residues in the CDR3. The CDR3 region is CSARPEVLNTEAFF.

This clonotype is medium-sized (0.01 to 0.1%) by frequency. V usage is TRBV18 and J usage is TRBJ1-2. CDR3 size: 14 residues. Germline V CDR1 and CDR2: KGHSH, LQKENI. CDR3 residues: CASSPEGPQYGYTF.

Measured by frequency, this clonotype is medium-sized. This rearrangement joins TRBV7-8 to TRBJ1-3; TCRdb outputs TRBD1, but without DNA this stays unchecked. In germline, CDR1 is SGHVS, CDR2 FQNEAQ. The CDR3 sequence is 15 residues long. CDR3 region: CASSFGDLSGNTTYF.

This clonotype ranks as large in terms of frequency. The genes are TRBV9 and TRBJ2-5; TCRdb lists TRBD2, though no DNA is available to test this call. In germline, CDR1 is SGDLS, CDR2 YYNGEE. The CDR3 contains 14 residues. CDR3 sequence: CASSVVSGGETQYF.

This clonotype registers medium-sized by frequency. The CDR3 loop reads CASSQQGDGSPLHF. The chain joins TRBV7-9 to TRBJ1-6; TCRdb reports TRBD1, a call that lacks DNA to check it against. CDR3 length equals 14 residues. CDR1 and CDR2 from the germline V gene are SEHNR and FQNEAQ (reference sequence).

Considering frequency, this clonotype is medium-sized. The chain couples TRBV6-5 to TRBJ2-6. This CDR3 has 18 amino acids. Germline V gene data show CDR1 as MNHEY and CDR2 as SVGAGI. The CDR3 reads CASSYSRAEASGANVLTF.

According to its frequency, this clonotype is large. This chain uses TRBV20-1 with TRBJ1-3. Germline values: CDR1 DFQATT, CDR2 SNEGSKA (reference sequence). CDR3 size: 16 residues. The CDR3 reads CSATGSLEGSGNTIYF.

According to its frequency, this clonotype is medium-sized (0.01 to 0.1%). This chain links TRBV21-1 with TRBJ1-2; TCRdb names TRBD1, which stays unverified in the absence of DNA. TRBV21-1 is a pseudogene segment. This CDR3 is built from 12 residues. This chain's CDR3 is CASGGANYGYTF.

Its frequency marks this clonotype as large. V usage is TRBV3-1 and J usage is TRBJ1-4; absent DNA, TCRdb's TRBD1 call cannot be checked. In germline, CDR1 is LGHDT, CDR2 YNNKEL (reference sequence). The CDR3 runs 15 residues. CDR3 amino acids: CASSQTGTSFEKLFF.

This clonotype is deemed medium-sized (0.01 to 0.1%) by its frequency. V usage is TRBV20-1 and J usage is TRBJ1-1. Germline V gene sequence: CDR1 DFQATT, CDR2 SNEGSKA (reference sequence). This CDR3 is 14 amino acids long. The CDR3 protein is CSARSLDGDTEAFF.

By frequency, this clonotype registers medium-sized. This sequence joins TRBV5-4 and TRBJ2-2. The CDR3 is 14 amino acids. CDR1 is SGHNT, CDR2 YYREEE, per germline (reference sequence). CDR3: CASSLDPSAGELFF.